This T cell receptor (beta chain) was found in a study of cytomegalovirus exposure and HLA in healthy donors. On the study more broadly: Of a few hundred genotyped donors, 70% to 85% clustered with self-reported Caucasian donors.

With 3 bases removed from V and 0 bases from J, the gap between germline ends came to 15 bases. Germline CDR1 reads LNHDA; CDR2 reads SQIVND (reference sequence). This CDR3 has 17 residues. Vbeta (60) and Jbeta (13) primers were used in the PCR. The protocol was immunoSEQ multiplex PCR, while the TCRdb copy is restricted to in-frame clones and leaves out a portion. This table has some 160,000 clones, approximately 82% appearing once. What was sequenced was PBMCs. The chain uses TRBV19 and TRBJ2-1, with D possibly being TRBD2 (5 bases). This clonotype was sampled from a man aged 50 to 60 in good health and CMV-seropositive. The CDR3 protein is CASSIGGGLSSYNEQFF. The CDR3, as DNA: TGTGCCAGTAGTATTGGCGGCGGACTGAGCTCCTACAATGAGCAGTTCTTC.